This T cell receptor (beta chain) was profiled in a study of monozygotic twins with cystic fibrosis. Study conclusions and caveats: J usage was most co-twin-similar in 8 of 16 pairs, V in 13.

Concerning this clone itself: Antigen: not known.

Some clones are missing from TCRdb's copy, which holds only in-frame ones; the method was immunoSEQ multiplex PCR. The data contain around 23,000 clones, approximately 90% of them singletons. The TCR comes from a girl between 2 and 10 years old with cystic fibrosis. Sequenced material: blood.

Written as DNA, the CDR3 is TGTGCCATCAGTGAGCGGGACAGAGGGGAGACCCAGTACTTC. Its translation: CAISERDRGETQYF. This sequence joins TRBV10-3 and TRBJ2-5, with 7 bases aligning to TRBD1. The CDR3 spans 14 residues. J was trimmed by 5 bases and V by 2 bases; bases with no gene match: 5. In germline, CDR1 is ENHRY, CDR2 SYGVKD.